The sequence of this T cell receptor beta chain was determined in a study of control samples from healthy donors and cancer patients. The germline V and J ends were trimmed by 5 bases and 2 bases, with 9 bases remaining between them. Looked up from germline, CDR1 is MDHEN and CDR2 is SYDVKM. CDR3 length: 13 residues. Sequenced by immunoSEQ multiplex PCR; TCRdb stores in-frame clones only, minus some. The sample includes around 93,000 clones, around nine tenths of them seen just once. Sequenced sample: blood. The sequence was obtained from a human donor in good health. The donor label of this sample is uncertain. The V and J genes are TRBV28 and TRBJ1-2; D gene ambiguous. This chain's CDR3 is CASSVVSNYGYTF. CDR3 coding DNA: TGTGCCAGCAGTGTTGTTTCGAACTATGGCTACACCTTC.